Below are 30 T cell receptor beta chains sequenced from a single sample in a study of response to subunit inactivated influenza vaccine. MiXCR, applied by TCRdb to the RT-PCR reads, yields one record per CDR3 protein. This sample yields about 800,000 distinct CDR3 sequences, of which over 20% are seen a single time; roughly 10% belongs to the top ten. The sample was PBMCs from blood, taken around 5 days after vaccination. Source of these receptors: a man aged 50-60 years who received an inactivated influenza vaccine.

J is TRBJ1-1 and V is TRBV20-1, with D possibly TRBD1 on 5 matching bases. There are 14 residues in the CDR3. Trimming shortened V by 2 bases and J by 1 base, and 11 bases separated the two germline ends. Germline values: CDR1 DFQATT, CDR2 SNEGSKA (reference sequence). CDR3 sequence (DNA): TGCAGTGCTAGACGAGGGACGGGGAACACTGAAGCTTTCTTT. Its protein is CSARRGTGNTEAFF.

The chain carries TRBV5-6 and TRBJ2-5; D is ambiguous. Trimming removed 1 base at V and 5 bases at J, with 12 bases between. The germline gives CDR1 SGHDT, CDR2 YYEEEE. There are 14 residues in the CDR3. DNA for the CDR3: TGTGCCAGCAGCTTGAAGTGGAGTGGGGAGACCCAGTACTTC. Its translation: CASSLKWSGETQYF. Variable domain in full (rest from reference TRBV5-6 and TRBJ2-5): DAGVTQSPTHLIKTRGQQVTLRCSPKSGHDTVSWYQQALGQGPQFIFQYYEEEERQRGNFPDRFSGHQFPNYSSELNVNALLLGDSALYLCASSLKWSGETQYFGPGTRLLVL.

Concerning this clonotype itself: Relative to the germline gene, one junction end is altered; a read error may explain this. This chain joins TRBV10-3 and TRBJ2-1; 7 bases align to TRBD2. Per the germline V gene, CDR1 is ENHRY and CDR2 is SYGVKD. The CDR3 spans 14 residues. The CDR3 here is CVISPTSPGKEQFF. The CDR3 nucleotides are TGTGTCATCAGTCCGACTAGCCCCGGGAAGGAGCAGTTCTTC.

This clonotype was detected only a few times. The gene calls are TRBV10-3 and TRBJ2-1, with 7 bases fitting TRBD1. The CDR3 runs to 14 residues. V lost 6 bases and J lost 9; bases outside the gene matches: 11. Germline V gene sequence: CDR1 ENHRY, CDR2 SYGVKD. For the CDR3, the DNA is TGTGCCATCAGGGCTTATGAGGGGGCGGGTGAGCAGTTCTTC. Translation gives CAIRAYEGAGEQFF.

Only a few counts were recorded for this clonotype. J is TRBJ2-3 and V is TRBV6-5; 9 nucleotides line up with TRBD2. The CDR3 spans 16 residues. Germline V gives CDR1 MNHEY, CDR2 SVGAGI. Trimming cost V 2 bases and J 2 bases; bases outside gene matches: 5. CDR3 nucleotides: TGTGCCAGCAGTTACAGTAGCGGGAGCCCCACAGATACGCAGTATTTT. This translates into CASSYSSGSPTDTQYF.

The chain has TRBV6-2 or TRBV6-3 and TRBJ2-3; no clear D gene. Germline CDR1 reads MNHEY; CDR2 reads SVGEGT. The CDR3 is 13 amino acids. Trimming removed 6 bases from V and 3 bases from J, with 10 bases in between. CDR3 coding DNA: TGTGCCAGCAGGCCAGACCCGACAGATACGCAGTATTTT. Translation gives CASRPDPTDTQYF.

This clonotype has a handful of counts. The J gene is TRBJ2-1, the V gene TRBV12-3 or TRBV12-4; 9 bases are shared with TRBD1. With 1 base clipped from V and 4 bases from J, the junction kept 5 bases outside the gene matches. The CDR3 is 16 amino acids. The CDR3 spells CASSLVGDRVYNEQFF. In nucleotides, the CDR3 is TGTGCCAGCAGTTTAGTTGGGGACAGGGTATACAATGAGCAGTTCTTC.

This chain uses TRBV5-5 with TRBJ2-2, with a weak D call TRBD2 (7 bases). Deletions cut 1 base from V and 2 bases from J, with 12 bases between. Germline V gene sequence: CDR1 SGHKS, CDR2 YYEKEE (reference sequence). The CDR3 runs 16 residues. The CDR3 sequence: CASSLYGGLNTGELFF. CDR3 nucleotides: TGTGCCAGCAGCTTGTACGGGGGGCTTAACACCGGGGAGCTGTTTTTT.

The CDR3 protein is CASSIGVGELFF. The DNA of the CDR3 is TGTGCCAGCAGCATAGGGGTCGGGGAGCTGTTTTTT. The gene calls are TRBV11-2 and TRBJ2-2; tentatively, D is TRBD1 (5 bases). The germline V gene has CDR1 SGHAT and CDR2 FQNNGV. The CDR3 covers 12 residues. Trimming cost V 5 bases and J 7 bases, with 8 bases left between them.

The CDR3 here is CSARGTSGMAETQYF. The CDR3, as DNA: TGCAGTGCTAGGGGGACTAGCGGGATGGCGGAGACCCAGTACTTC. The chain couples TRBV20-1 to TRBJ2-5, with 13 positions matching TRBD2. The germline V gene has CDR1 DFQATT and CDR2 SNEGSKA (reference sequence). With V trimmed by 3 bases and J by 5 bases, 6 bases remained unmatched. The CDR3 is made up of 15 amino acids.

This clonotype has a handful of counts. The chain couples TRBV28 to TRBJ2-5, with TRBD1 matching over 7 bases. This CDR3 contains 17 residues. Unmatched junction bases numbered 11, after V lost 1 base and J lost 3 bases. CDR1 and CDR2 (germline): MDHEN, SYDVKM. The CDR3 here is CASSLSRLRGREETQYF. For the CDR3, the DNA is TGTGCCAGCAGTTTATCCCGTCTAAGGGGGCGCGAAGAGACCCAGTACTTC. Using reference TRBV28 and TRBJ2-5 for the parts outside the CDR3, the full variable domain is DVKVTQSSRYLVKRTGEKVFLECVQDMDHENMFWYRQDPGLGLRLIYFSYDVKMKEKGDIPEGYSVSREKKERFSLILESASTNQTSMYLCASSLSRLRGREETQYFGPGTRLLVL.

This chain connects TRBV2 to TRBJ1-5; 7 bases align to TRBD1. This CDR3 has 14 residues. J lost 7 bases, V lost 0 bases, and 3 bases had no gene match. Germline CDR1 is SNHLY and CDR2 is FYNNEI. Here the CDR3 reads CASSEAQGPQPQHF. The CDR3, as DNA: TGTGCCAGCAGTGAAGCACAGGGGCCCCAGCCCCAGCATTTT.

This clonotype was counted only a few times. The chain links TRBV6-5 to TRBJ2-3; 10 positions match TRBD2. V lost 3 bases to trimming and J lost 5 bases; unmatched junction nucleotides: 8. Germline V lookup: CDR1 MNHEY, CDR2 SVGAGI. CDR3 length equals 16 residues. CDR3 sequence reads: CASSYSSGRSGDTQYF. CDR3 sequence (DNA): TGTGCCAGCAGTTATTCTAGCGGGAGATCAGGAGATACGCAGTATTTT.

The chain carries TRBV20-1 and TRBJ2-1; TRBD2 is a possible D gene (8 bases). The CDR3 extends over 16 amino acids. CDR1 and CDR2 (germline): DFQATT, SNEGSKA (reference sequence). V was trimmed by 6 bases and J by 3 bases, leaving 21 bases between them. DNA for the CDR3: TGCAGTGCCGAGAGGGGGCGGGAGGTGGTCTACAATGAGCAGTTCTTC. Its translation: CSAERGREVVYNEQFF.

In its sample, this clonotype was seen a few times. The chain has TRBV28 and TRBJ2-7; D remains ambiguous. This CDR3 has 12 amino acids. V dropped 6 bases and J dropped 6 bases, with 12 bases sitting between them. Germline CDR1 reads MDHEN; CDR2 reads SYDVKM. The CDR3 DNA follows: TGTGCCAGCAGCCTCCAGTTCGGCGAGCAGTACTTC. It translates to CASSLQFGEQYF.

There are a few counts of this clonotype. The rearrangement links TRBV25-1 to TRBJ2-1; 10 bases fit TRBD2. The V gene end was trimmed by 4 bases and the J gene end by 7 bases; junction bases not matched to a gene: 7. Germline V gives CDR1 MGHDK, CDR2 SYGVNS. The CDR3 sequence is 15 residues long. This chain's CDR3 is CASSGTSGPRNEQFF. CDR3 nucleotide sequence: TGTGCCAGCAGTGGGACTAGCGGTCCTAGGAATGAGCAGTTCTTC. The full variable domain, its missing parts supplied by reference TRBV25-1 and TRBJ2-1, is EADIYQTPRYLVIGTGKKITLECSQTMGHDKMYWYQQDPGMELHLIHYSYGVNSTEKGDLSSESTVSRIRTEHFPLTLESARPSHTSQYLCASSGTSGPRNEQFFGPGTRLTVL.

The CDR3 nucleotides are TGTGCCAGCAGCCCCCGACTAGCGGGACGATACAATGAGCAGTTCTTC. It is translated as CASSPRLAGRYNEQFF. The V and J genes are TRBV7-2 and TRBJ2-1, with 11 nucleotides matching TRBD2. The CDR3 covers 16 residues. Germline V gene lookup returns CDR1 SGHTA and CDR2 FQGNSA. V shed 5 bases and J 4 bases; nucleotides not matched to a gene: 7.

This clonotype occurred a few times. CDR3 coding DNA: TGCAGTGCTCCCCCGATTAGCGGTCAAGAGACCCAGTACTTC. Protein sequence: CSAPPISGQETQYF. The chain employs TRBV20-1 and TRBJ2-5; the D gene is possibly TRBD2 (6 bases). Germline V gene data show CDR1 as DFQATT and CDR2 as SNEGSKA (reference sequence). The CDR3 extends over 14 amino acids. Deletions cut 5 bases from V and 2 bases from J, with 15 bases between.

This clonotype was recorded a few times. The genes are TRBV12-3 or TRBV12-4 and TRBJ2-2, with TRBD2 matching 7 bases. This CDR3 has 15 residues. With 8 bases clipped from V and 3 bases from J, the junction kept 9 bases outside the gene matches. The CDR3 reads CASLQRGGYTGELFF. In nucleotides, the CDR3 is TGTGCCAGCCTCCAGAGGGGAGGGTACACCGGGGAGCTGTTTTTT.

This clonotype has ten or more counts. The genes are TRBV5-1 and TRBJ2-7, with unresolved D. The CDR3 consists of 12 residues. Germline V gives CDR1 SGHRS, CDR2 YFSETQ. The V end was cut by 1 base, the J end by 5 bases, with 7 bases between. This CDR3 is CASSLFGHEQYF. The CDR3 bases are TGCGCCAGCAGCTTGTTTGGTCACGAGCAGTACTTC.

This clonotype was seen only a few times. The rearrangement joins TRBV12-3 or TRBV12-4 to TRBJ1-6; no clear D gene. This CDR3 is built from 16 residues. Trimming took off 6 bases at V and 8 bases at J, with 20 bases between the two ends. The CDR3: CASSFKKTRAHSPLHF. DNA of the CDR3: TGTGCCAGCAGCTTCAAGAAGACCCGAGCCCATTCACCCCTCCACTTT.

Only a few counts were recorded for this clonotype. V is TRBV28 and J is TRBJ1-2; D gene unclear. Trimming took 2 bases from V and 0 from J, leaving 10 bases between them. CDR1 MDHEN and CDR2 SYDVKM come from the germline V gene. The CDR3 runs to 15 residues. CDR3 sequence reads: CASSLGSSSNYGYTF. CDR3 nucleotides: TGTGCCAGCAGTTTAGGCAGTTCTTCTAACTATGGCTACACCTTC.

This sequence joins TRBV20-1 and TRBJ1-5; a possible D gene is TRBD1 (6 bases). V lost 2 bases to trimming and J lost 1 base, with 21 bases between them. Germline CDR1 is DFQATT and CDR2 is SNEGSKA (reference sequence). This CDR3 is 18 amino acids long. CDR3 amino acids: CSARSKWGTSTSNQPQHF. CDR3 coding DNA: TGCAGTGCTAGATCCAAATGGGGGACATCTACGAGCAATCAGCCCCAGCATTTT.

The CDR3 coding sequence is TGCAGCGCCGAGACTGGGCTCGGCACTGAAGCTTTCTTT. Its protein product is CSAETGLGTEAFF. The rearrangement joins TRBV29-1 to TRBJ1-1; D unresolved. Germline-derived CDR1 and CDR2 are SQVTM and ANQGSEA. The V end was cut by 7 bases, the J end by 4 bases, with 16 bases between. The CDR3 is made up of 13 amino acids. The whole variable domain, filled in from reference TRBV29-1 and TRBJ1-1, reads SAVISQKPSRDICQRGTSLTIQCQVDSQVTMMFWYRQQPGQSLTLIATANQGSEATYESGFVIDKFPISRPNLTFSTLTVSNMSPEDSSIYLCSAETGLGTEAFFGQGTRLTVV.

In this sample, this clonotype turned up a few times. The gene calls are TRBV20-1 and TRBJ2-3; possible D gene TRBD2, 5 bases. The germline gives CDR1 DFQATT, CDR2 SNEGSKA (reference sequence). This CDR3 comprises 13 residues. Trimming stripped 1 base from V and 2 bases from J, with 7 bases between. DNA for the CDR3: TGCAGTGCTAGAGCCGGGAACACAGATACGCAGTATTTT. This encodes CSARAGNTDTQYF.

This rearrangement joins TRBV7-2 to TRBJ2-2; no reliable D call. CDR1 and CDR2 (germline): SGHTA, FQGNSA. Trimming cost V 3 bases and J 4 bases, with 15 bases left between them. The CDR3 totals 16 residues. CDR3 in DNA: TGTGCCAGCAGCTTCTCTTGGCCCAGGTCCACCGGGGAGCTGTTTTTT. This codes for CASSFSWPRSTGELFF.

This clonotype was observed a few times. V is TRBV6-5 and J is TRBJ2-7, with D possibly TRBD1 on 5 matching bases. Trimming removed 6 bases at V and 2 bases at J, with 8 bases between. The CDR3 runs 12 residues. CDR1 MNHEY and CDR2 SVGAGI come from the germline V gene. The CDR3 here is CASRTDAYEQYF. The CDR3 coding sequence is TGTGCCAGCAGGACAGATGCCTACGAGCAGTACTTC.

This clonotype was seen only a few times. In DNA, the CDR3 is TGCAGTGCCCATAACCCGCCGGACACGGCTAACTATGGCTACACCTTC. It specifies CSAHNPPDTANYGYTF. The chain has TRBV20-1 and TRBJ1-2; D perhaps matches TRBD1 (5 bases). Trimming stripped 6 bases from V and 0 bases from J, with 20 bases between. The CDR3 covers 16 residues. Germline assignment: CDR1 DFQATT and CDR2 SNEGSKA (reference sequence).

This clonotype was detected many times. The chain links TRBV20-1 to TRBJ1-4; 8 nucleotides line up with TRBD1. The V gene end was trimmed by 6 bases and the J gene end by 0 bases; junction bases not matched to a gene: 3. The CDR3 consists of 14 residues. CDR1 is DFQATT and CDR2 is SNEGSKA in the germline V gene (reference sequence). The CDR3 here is CSARGPSTNEKLFF. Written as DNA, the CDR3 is TGCAGTGCCAGGGGGCCATCAACTAATGAAAAACTGTTTTTT.

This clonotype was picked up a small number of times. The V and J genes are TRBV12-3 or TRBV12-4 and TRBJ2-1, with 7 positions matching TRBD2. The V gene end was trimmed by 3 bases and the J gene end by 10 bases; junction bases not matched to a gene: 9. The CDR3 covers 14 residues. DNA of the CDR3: TGTGCCAGCAGTTTCCAGAGCGGGAAGGGAGAGCAGTTCTTC. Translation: CASSFQSGKGEQFF.